Presented here are 3 T cell receptor beta chains from one specimen sequenced in a study. In TCRdb, the reads were re-called with MiXCR into one record per CDR3 protein. This table holds 1,500 to 2,000 distinct CDR3 sequences, around a quarter found once. The sample consisted of CD8+ T cells (not recorded whether cultured). These receptors were taken from a female donor.

A remark on this clonotype: Being one base from a much bigger clone, this may be a read error. The chain carries TRBV7-8 and TRBJ2-5; possibly TRBD1 or TRBD2 for D (5 bases each). V was trimmed by 5 bases and J by 4 bases, leaving 20 bases between them. The CDR3 extends over 16 amino acids. Germline values: CDR1 SGHVS, CDR2 FQNEAQ. CDR3 nucleotide sequence: TGTGCCAGCAGCCAACCGGGCAGGGCGAGGGGAGAGACCCAGTACTTC. This codes for CASSQPGRARGETQYF.

This clonotype qualifies as medium-sized (0.01 to 0.1%). The CDR3 DNA follows: TGTGCCAGTAGTATTGGGACAGCTTCCTACAATGAGCAGTTCTTC. This gives the protein CASSIGTASYNEQFF. V is TRBV19 and J is TRBJ2-1, with 7 bases fitting TRBD1. CDR1 LNHDA and CDR2 SQIVND come from the germline V gene (reference sequence). This CDR3 is built from 15 residues. The V and J ends lost 3 bases and 1 base, in that order; junction bases with no gene match: 3.

Sample share makes this clonotype medium-sized (0.01 to 0.1%). The chain links TRBV12-3 or TRBV12-4 to TRBJ2-5, with TRBD1 as a possible D gene (6 bases). V was cut by 5 bases and J by 3 bases, with 13 bases left in between. The CDR3 runs to 14 residues. The chain's CDR3 is CASSMGQPKETQYF. The CDR3 nucleotides read TGTGCCAGCAGTATGGGACAACCGAAAGAGACCCAGTACTTC.